These 8 T cell receptor beta chains came from one sample sequenced in a study of regulatory T cells in long-lasting Graves disease. Time point of the sample: newly diagnosed GD, antithyroid drugs for less than 3 months. PBMCs were the source of the RNA used for TCR sequencing. Building the TCR beta libraries relied on iRepertoire HTBI primers, and CDR3 regions underwent Arm-PCR. TCRdb ran MiXCR on the multiplex PCR reads and lists one entry per CDR3 protein. The sample holds about half a million distinct CDR3 sequences, about 12% seen once. The data were also submitted as part of a second study, on T cells in Graves' hyperthyroidism and ophthalmopathy.

Sequenced here: peripheral blood mononuclear cells (PBMCs), sampled at new diagnosis, from a patient treated with antithyroid drugs. These receptors were collected from a woman aged 30 to 39 with Graves disease.

The V and J genes are TRBV5-1 and TRBJ2-7, with 7 positions matching TRBD2. CDR1 and CDR2 (germline): SGHRS, YFSETQ. The CDR3 contains 13 residues. Trimming cost V 4 bases and J 10 bases; bases outside gene matches: 11. CDR3 region: CASSPGLLGDQYF. CDR3 bases: TGCGCCAGCAGCCCGGGACTACTGGGGGATCAGTACTTC.

This chain joins TRBV28 and TRBJ2-1; tentative D call: TRBD2 (6 bases). This CDR3 contains 14 residues. Germline CDR1 MDHEN, CDR2 SYDVKM. The germline V and J ends were trimmed by 3 bases and 9 bases, with 15 bases remaining between them. DNA for the CDR3: TGTGCCAGCAGTTTTGGCGGGAAGCAATCTGAGCAGTTCTTC. Amino acids: CASSFGGKQSEQFF.

This clonotype was observed many times. The chain has TRBV11-2 and TRBJ2-2; D uncertain. V lost 0 bases and J lost 4, with 12 bases in between. Germline CDR1 is SGHAT and CDR2 is FQNNGV. The CDR3 loop spans 16 amino acids. In DNA form, the CDR3 reads TGTGCCAGCAGCTTAGATCGTGGGCCAGCCACCGGGGAGCTGTTTTTT. Protein sequence: CASSLDRGPATGELFF.

V is TRBV4-1 and J is TRBJ1-2; tentatively, D is TRBD1 (6 bases). There are 16 residues in the CDR3. In germline, CDR1 is MGHRA, CDR2 YSYEKL. The V end was cut by 3 bases, the J end by 4 bases, with 18 bases between. The CDR3 sequence: CASSQNTGTSGYGYTF. CDR3 sequence (DNA): TGCGCCAGCAGCCAGAACACAGGGACCAGTGGCTATGGCTACACCTTC.

This clonotype was found many times. The V call is TRBV28, the J call TRBJ2-5; D is unresolved. The V gene lost 1 base and the J gene lost 2 bases, with 11 bases spanning the gap. In germline, CDR1 is MDHEN, CDR2 SYDVKM. This CDR3 contains 15 residues. CDR3 residues: CASSLLAVRQETQYF. The DNA for the CDR3 is TGTGCCAGCAGTTTATTGGCCGTCAGACAAGAGACCCAGTACTTC.

This clonotype was observed many times. The V and J genes are TRBV19 and TRBJ1-3, with D hard to call. In germline, CDR1 is LNHDA, CDR2 SQIVND (reference sequence). There are 16 residues in the CDR3. Trimming left V 6 bases short and J 0 bases short, with 15 bases between. The chain's CDR3 is CASRPLGVTSGNTIYF. The CDR3 DNA reads TGTGCCAGTAGGCCGCTAGGCGTAACCTCTGGAAACACCATATATTTT.

The chain recombines TRBV19 with TRBJ2-4, with D possibly matching TRBD1 (5 bases). The V end was cut by 4 bases, the J end by 15 bases, with 22 bases between. Germline-derived CDR1 and CDR2 are LNHDA and SQIVND (reference sequence). The CDR3 contains 14 residues. The CDR3 sequence: CASSRTRQSVTGYF. CDR3 bases: TGTGCCAGTAGTAGGACCCGACAGAGTGTGACGGGGTACTTC.

This clonotype has ten or more counts. At one end, the junction sequence differs from germline, possibly due to a read error. V and J are TRBV20-1 and TRBJ1-2; maybe TRBD1 (6 bases). Germline CDR1 and CDR2: DFQATT and SNEGSKA (reference sequence). The CDR3 spans 13 residues. CDR3 loop: CSARGAEVPGGHF. The CDR3 DNA follows: TGCAGTGCTAGAGGGGCCGAAGTCCCTGGGGGCCACTTC.